This is a list of T cell receptor beta chains from one sample in a study of blood T cell repertoires in COVID-19. Data came from immunoSEQ multiplex PCR; TCRdb stores just in-frame clones and leaves some out. The sample includes 120,000 or so clones, approximately 85% of them seen just once. Sequencing was carried out using peripheral blood. The receptor set was obtained from a woman aged 80 or over with acute or convalescent COVID-19. The CDR3 runs from the conserved cysteine through the conserved F or W. Fields, in order: D gene, J gene, clone size, V gene, CDR3 protein, CDR3 DNA. A D gene is named only where the DNA matches it firmly. Not every row has a clone size; where given, it reads once, few, many or a size class.

d_call: TRBD1
j_call: TRBJ2-3
clone_size: NA
v_call: TRBV15
cdr3_aa: CATSTYRGRGPDTQYF
cdr3_nt: TGTGCCACCAGCACATACAGGGGCAGGGGTCCAGATACGCAGTATTTT

d_call: NA
j_call: TRBJ1-1
clone_size: NA
v_call: TRBV5-1
cdr3_aa: CASSYQGGRDTEAFF
cdr3_nt: TGCGCCAGCAGCTATCAAGGCGGGAGAGACACTGAAGCTTTCTTT

d_call: NA
j_call: TRBJ1-3
clone_size: NA
v_call: TRBV25-1
cdr3_aa: CASSDLITAGNTIYF
cdr3_nt: TGTGCCAGCAGTGACTTAATAACGGCTGGAAACACCATATATTTT

d_call: NA
j_call: TRBJ1-1
clone_size: NA
v_call: TRBV28
cdr3_aa: CASSSIQGNTEAFF
cdr3_nt: TGTGCCAGCAGTTCCATACAGGGAAACACTGAAGCTTTCTTT

d_call: NA
j_call: TRBJ2-1
clone_size: NA
v_call: TRBV11-2
cdr3_aa: CASSQGLGSYNEQFF
cdr3_nt: TGTGCCAGCAGCCAAGGACTGGGTAGCTACAATGAGCAGTTCTTC

d_call: TRBD2
j_call: TRBJ2-1
clone_size: NA
v_call: TRBV28
cdr3_aa: CASSPSGGVLGQFF
cdr3_nt: TGTGCCAGCAGCCCCAGCGGGGGGGTCCTCGGGCAGTTCTTC

d_call: NA
j_call: TRBJ1-2
clone_size: NA
v_call: TRBV19
cdr3_aa: CAIRRGNYGYTF
cdr3_nt: TGTGCCATAAGGCGGGGGAACTATGGCTACACCTTC

d_call: NA
j_call: TRBJ1-2
clone_size: NA
v_call: TRBV6-5
cdr3_aa: CASSTHGIVRDGYTF
cdr3_nt: TGTGCCAGCAGTACCCACGGTATAGTGAGGGATGGCTACACCTTC

d_call: NA
j_call: TRBJ2-2
clone_size: NA
v_call: TRBV5-8
cdr3_aa: CASSRGTFWTGELFF
cdr3_nt: TGTGCCAGCAGCCGGGGGACCTTCTGGACCGGGGAGCTGTTTTTT

d_call: TRBD1
j_call: TRBJ1-4
clone_size: NA
v_call: TRBV15
cdr3_aa: CATSGTGDEKLFF
cdr3_nt: TGTGCCACCTCCGGGACAGGGGATGAAAAACTGTTTTTT

d_call: TRBD1
j_call: TRBJ1-4
clone_size: NA
v_call: TRBV19
cdr3_aa: CASSHRTGLNEKLFF
cdr3_nt: TGTGCCAGTAGCCACCGGACAGGGCTGAATGAAAAACTGTTTTTT

d_call: NA
j_call: TRBJ1-1
clone_size: NA
v_call: TRBV18
cdr3_aa: CASSPLAGVGAQNTEAFF
cdr3_nt: TGTGCCAGCTCACCATTAGCCGGGGTGGGGGCTCAGAACACTGAAGCTTTCTTT

d_call: NA
j_call: TRBJ2-3
clone_size: NA
v_call: TRBV7-2
cdr3_aa: CASSLVAFTDTQYF
cdr3_nt: TGTGCCAGCAGCCTCGTAGCCTTCACAGATACGCAGTATTTT

d_call: NA
j_call: TRBJ1-2
clone_size: NA
v_call: TRBV4-2
cdr3_aa: CASSQASTENYGYTF
cdr3_nt: TGTGCCAGCAGCCAAGCCTCGACAGAAAACTATGGCTACACCTTC

d_call: NA
j_call: TRBJ1-5
clone_size: NA
v_call: TRBV6-2/TRBV6-3
cdr3_aa: CASSYFLTRGGQPQHF
cdr3_nt: TGTGCCAGCAGTTACTTTTTGACAAGGGGAGGTCAGCCCCAGCATTTT

d_call: NA
j_call: TRBJ1-4
clone_size: NA
v_call: TRBV18
cdr3_aa: CASSSMAPGDSEKLFF
cdr3_nt: TGTGCCAGCTCATCAATGGCCCCAGGGGATAGTGAAAAACTGTTTTTT

d_call: TRBD2
j_call: TRBJ2-1
clone_size: NA
v_call: TRBV5-5
cdr3_aa: CASSPSGGVVNEQFF
cdr3_nt: TGTGCCAGCAGCCCAAGCGGGGGGGTGGTCAATGAGCAGTTCTTC

d_call: TRBD1
j_call: TRBJ1-2
clone_size: NA
v_call: TRBV29-1
cdr3_aa: CSVVGQGAWGYTF
cdr3_nt: TGCAGCGTTGTGGGACAGGGAGCTTGGGGCTACACCTTC

d_call: NA
j_call: TRBJ2-5
clone_size: NA
v_call: TRBV7-2
cdr3_aa: CASSFPGTQTQYF
cdr3_nt: TGTGCCAGCAGCTTCCCCGGGACACAAACCCAGTACTTC

d_call: TRBD1
j_call: TRBJ1-2
clone_size: NA
v_call: TRBV27
cdr3_aa: CASSPTTGWSGYTF
cdr3_nt: TGTGCCAGCAGTCCGACGACAGGGTGGAGTGGCTACACCTTC

d_call: NA
j_call: TRBJ1-4
clone_size: NA
v_call: TRBV10-3
cdr3_aa: CAIKRDISTNEKLFF
cdr3_nt: TGTGCCATCAAGCGGGACATTTCAACTAATGAAAAACTGTTTTTT

d_call: NA
j_call: TRBJ2-3
clone_size: NA
v_call: TRBV6-5
cdr3_aa: CASSYRTAGTQYF
cdr3_nt: TGTGCCAGCAGTTACCGCACAGCGGGTACGCAGTATTTT

d_call: NA
j_call: TRBJ1-3
clone_size: few
v_call: TRBV19
cdr3_aa: CASSGTFGNTIYF
cdr3_nt: TGTGCCAGTAGTGGGACTTTTGGAAACACCATATATTTT

d_call: TRBD1
j_call: TRBJ1-3
clone_size: NA
v_call: TRBV4-1
cdr3_aa: CASSRGTVFSGNTIYF
cdr3_nt: TGCGCCAGCAGCCGGGGGACAGTCTTCTCTGGAAACACCATATATTTT

d_call: NA
j_call: TRBJ2-3
clone_size: once
v_call: TRBV7-3
cdr3_aa: CASSLTPGGAGGQGQYF
cdr3_nt: TGTGCCAGCAGCTTAACCCCCGGCGGGGCAGGGGGGCAAGGGCAGTATTTT

d_call: TRBD1
j_call: TRBJ1-1
clone_size: NA
v_call: TRBV5-1
cdr3_aa: CASSSPGQGSNTEAFF
cdr3_nt: TGCGCCAGCAGCTCCCCGGGACAGGGGTCGAACACTGAAGCTTTCTTT

d_call: NA
j_call: TRBJ1-3
clone_size: NA
v_call: TRBV7-3
cdr3_aa: CASSDDRRTVPRSGNTIYF
cdr3_nt: TGTGCCAGCAGCGATGACCGACGGACAGTCCCCCGCTCTGGAAACACCATATATTTT

d_call: TRBD2
j_call: TRBJ2-2
clone_size: NA
v_call: TRBV7-9
cdr3_aa: CASSDSGGVGELFF
cdr3_nt: TGTGCCAGCAGCGACAGCGGGGGGGTCGGGGAGCTGTTTTTT

d_call: NA
j_call: TRBJ1-2
clone_size: NA
v_call: TRBV7-2
cdr3_aa: CASSLEGVGYGYTF
cdr3_nt: TGTGCCAGCAGCTTAGAAGGGGTGGGCTATGGCTACACCTTC

d_call: TRBD1
j_call: TRBJ1-1
clone_size: NA
v_call: TRBV10-2
cdr3_aa: CASRINRGRTEAFF
cdr3_nt: TGCGCCAGCCGAATAAACAGGGGGCGGACTGAAGCTTTCTTT

d_call: NA
j_call: TRBJ2-7
clone_size: NA
v_call: TRBV18
cdr3_aa: CASSPTRPYEQYF
cdr3_nt: TGTGCCAGCTCGCCGACTAGGCCTTACGAGCAGTACTTC

d_call: NA
j_call: TRBJ2-7
clone_size: NA
v_call: TRBV5-8
cdr3_aa: CASSPLLGSGSYEQYF
cdr3_nt: TGTGCCAGCAGCCCCCTGCTTGGGTCGGGATCCTACGAGCAGTACTTC

d_call: NA
j_call: TRBJ1-2
clone_size: NA
v_call: TRBV19
cdr3_aa: CASSPGYYGYTF
cdr3_nt: TGTGCCAGTAGTCCAGGGTACTATGGCTACACCTTC

d_call: TRBD1
j_call: TRBJ2-2
clone_size: NA
v_call: TRBV19
cdr3_aa: CASSGQVNTGELFF
cdr3_nt: TGTGCCAGTAGCGGACAGGTGAACACCGGGGAGCTGTTTTTT

d_call: NA
j_call: TRBJ2-2
clone_size: once
v_call: TRBV18
cdr3_aa: CASSGPNTGELFF
cdr3_nt: TGTGCCAGCTCAGGCCCCAACACCGGGGAGCTGTTTTTT

d_call: NA
j_call: TRBJ2-6
clone_size: NA
v_call: TRBV27
cdr3_aa: CASTPLNRNSGANVLTF
cdr3_nt: TGTGCCAGCACCCCCCTAAACCGAAACTCTGGGGCCAACGTCCTGACTTTC

d_call: TRBD1
j_call: TRBJ2-2
clone_size: NA
v_call: TRBV10-1
cdr3_aa: CDPTGEAGELFF
cdr3_nt: TGCGACCCGACAGGGGAAGCCGGGGAGCTGTTTTTT

d_call: NA
j_call: TRBJ1-2
clone_size: once
v_call: TRBV5-1
cdr3_aa: CASSLDGMGGYTF
cdr3_nt: TGCGCCAGCAGCTTGGACGGGATGGGTGGCTACACCTTC

d_call: NA
j_call: TRBJ2-6
clone_size: few
v_call: TRBV5-1
cdr3_aa: CASRKSGSMGSGANVLTF
cdr3_nt: TGCGCCAGCAGGAAATCAGGGTCCATGGGCTCTGGGGCCAACGTCCTGACTTTC

d_call: TRBD2
j_call: TRBJ2-2
clone_size: NA
v_call: TRBV6-5
cdr3_aa: CASSSGGGGTGELFF
cdr3_nt: TGTGCCAGCAGCTCCGGGGGGGGAGGCACCGGGGAGCTGTTTTTT

d_call: NA
j_call: TRBJ1-2
clone_size: NA
v_call: TRBV5-6
cdr3_aa: CASSQSGGGRSMAYTF
cdr3_nt: TGTGCCAGCAGCCAGTCGGGAGGGGGGCGCTCTATGGCCTACACCTTC

d_call: TRBD2
j_call: TRBJ2-3
clone_size: NA
v_call: TRBV15
cdr3_aa: CATSRGGLAGMGDTQYF
cdr3_nt: TGTGCCACCAGCAGAGGCGGACTAGCGGGGATGGGAGATACGCAGTATTTT

d_call: NA
j_call: TRBJ1-4
clone_size: NA
v_call: TRBV11-2
cdr3_aa: CASKRWRAGKEKLFF
cdr3_nt: TGTGCCAGCAAGAGGTGGCGGGCGGGAAAGGAAAAACTGTTTTTT

d_call: NA
j_call: TRBJ1-2
clone_size: few
v_call: TRBV18
cdr3_aa: CASSPPVQYYGYTF
cdr3_nt: TGTGCCAGCTCACCACCGGTCCAGTACTATGGCTACACCTTC

d_call: NA
j_call: TRBJ1-1
clone_size: NA
v_call: TRBV6-5
cdr3_aa: CASSPQDDTEAFF
cdr3_nt: TGTGCCAGCAGTCCACAGGATGACACTGAAGCTTTCTTT

d_call: NA
j_call: TRBJ2-7
clone_size: NA
v_call: TRBV4-2
cdr3_aa: CASSLGGGQTYEQYF
cdr3_nt: TGTGCCAGCAGCCTCGGGGGTGGGCAGACCTACGAGCAGTACTTC

d_call: TRBD1
j_call: TRBJ1-2
clone_size: NA
v_call: TRBV6-2/TRBV6-3
cdr3_aa: CASSPDRGSPYYGYTF
cdr3_nt: TGTGCCAGCAGCCCGGACAGGGGATCTCCCTACTATGGCTACACCTTC

d_call: NA
j_call: TRBJ2-2
clone_size: NA
v_call: TRBV19
cdr3_aa: CASSPQGARGDTGELFF
cdr3_nt: TGTGCCAGTAGTCCCCAAGGGGCCAGGGGGGACACCGGGGAGCTGTTTTTT

d_call: NA
j_call: TRBJ1-4
clone_size: NA
v_call: TRBV12-3/TRBV12-4
cdr3_aa: CASSPTNEKLFF
cdr3_nt: TGTGCCAGCAGTCCGACTAATGAAAAACTGTTTTTT

d_call: NA
j_call: TRBJ1-3
clone_size: NA
v_call: TRBV5-6
cdr3_aa: CASSLDGQQYSGNTIYF
cdr3_nt: TGTGCCAGCAGCTTGGATGGACAGCAGTACTCTGGAAACACCATATATTTT

d_call: NA
j_call: TRBJ1-1
clone_size: NA
v_call: TRBV7-3
cdr3_aa: CASSLRAVPLGSTEAFF
cdr3_nt: TGTGCCAGCAGCTTAAGGGCAGTTCCCCTCGGGAGCACTGAAGCTTTCTTT

d_call: TRBD1
j_call: TRBJ1-2
clone_size: once
v_call: TRBV28
cdr3_aa: CASSWMAGGRDGYTF
cdr3_nt: TGTGCCAGCAGTTGGATGGCAGGGGGCCGGGATGGCTACACCTTC

d_call: NA
j_call: TRBJ1-1
clone_size: NA
v_call: TRBV5-1
cdr3_aa: CASSLVADTEAFF
cdr3_nt: TGCGCCAGCAGCTTGGTGGCGGACACTGAAGCTTTCTTT

d_call: NA
j_call: TRBJ1-2
clone_size: few
v_call: TRBV6-6
cdr3_aa: CASSPTGVVGGYTF
cdr3_nt: TGTGCCAGCAGTCCAACAGGTGTTGTTGGAGGCTACACCTTC